These T cell receptor beta chains were read from a single sample in a study of blood T cell repertoires in COVID-19. Data came from immunoSEQ multiplex PCR; TCRdb stores just in-frame clones and leaves some out. The sample contains some 360,000 clones, about nine tenths of which appear only once. The source material was PBMCs or T cells enriched from blood (not recorded which). The receptor source for this set is a woman aged 25 to 39 who had been exposed to COVID-19. CDR3s include the opening cysteine and the closing phenylalanine or tryptophan. The order of the fields is clone size, J gene, CDR3 length, D gene, V gene, CDR3 protein, CDR3 DNA. The D gene is left open where the match is weak. A clone size is listed for some rows: how often the clone was seen (once, few, many), or a class if it is expanded.

clone_size: .
j_call: TRBJ1-5
cdr3_length: 10
d_call: .
v_call: TRBV28
cdr3_aa: CASHGQPQHF
cdr3_nt: TGTGCCAGCCACGGTCAGCCCCAGCATTTT

clone_size: .
j_call: TRBJ1-6
cdr3_length: 19
d_call: TRBD1
v_call: TRBV30
cdr3_aa: CAWSPPQGGRPGWDSPLHF
cdr3_nt: TGTGCCTGGAGTCCTCCCCAGGGGGGCAGACCCGGTTGGGATTCACCCCTCCACTTT

clone_size: .
j_call: TRBJ2-7
cdr3_length: 17
d_call: TRBD2
v_call: TRBV7-9
cdr3_aa: CASRGLSGYTSSYEQYF
cdr3_nt: TGTGCCAGCAGAGGGCTTAGCGGGTACACCTCCTCCTACGAGCAGTACTTC

clone_size: .
j_call: TRBJ1-1
cdr3_length: 16
d_call: .
v_call: TRBV10-1
cdr3_aa: CASSPHARVANTEAFF
cdr3_nt: TGCGCCAGCAGCCCACATGCCAGGGTTGCGAACACTGAAGCTTTCTTT

clone_size: .
j_call: TRBJ1-1
cdr3_length: 17
d_call: .
v_call: TRBV7-9
cdr3_aa: CASSFPRANFMNTEAFF
cdr3_nt: TGTGCCAGCAGCTTCCCCAGGGCAAATTTTATGAACACTGAAGCTTTCTTT

clone_size: .
j_call: TRBJ1-1
cdr3_length: 16
d_call: .
v_call: TRBV11-3
cdr3_aa: CASSSAPWGPNTEAFF
cdr3_nt: TGTGCCAGCAGCTCCGCCCCGTGGGGGCCCAACACTGAAGCTTTCTTT

clone_size: .
j_call: TRBJ2-2
cdr3_length: 15
d_call: .
v_call: TRBV5-4
cdr3_aa: CASSPAGSNTGELFF
cdr3_nt: TGTGCCAGCAGTCCGGCGGGGTCTAACACCGGGGAGCTGTTTTTT

clone_size: .
j_call: TRBJ2-7
cdr3_length: 13
d_call: TRBD1
v_call: TRBV13
cdr3_aa: CASSNRGLEEQYF
cdr3_nt: TGTGCCAGCAGCAACAGGGGTTTGGAGGAGCAGTACTTC

clone_size: .
j_call: TRBJ2-4
cdr3_length: 15
d_call: .
v_call: TRBV19
cdr3_aa: CASSTEGLAKNIQYF
cdr3_nt: TGTGCCAGTAGTACCGAGGGACTAGCCAAAAACATTCAGTACTTC

clone_size: .
j_call: TRBJ2-7
cdr3_length: 17
d_call: TRBD1
v_call: TRBV18
cdr3_aa: CASSPESGQAGTYEQYF
cdr3_nt: TGTGCCAGCTCACCTGAATCAGGACAGGCCGGGACCTACGAGCAGTACTTC

clone_size: .
j_call: TRBJ2-3
cdr3_length: 13
d_call: TRBD2
v_call: TRBV28
cdr3_aa: CASSGGGYGSQYF
cdr3_nt: TGTGCCAGCAGTGGGGGGGGATACGGGTCGCAGTATTTT

clone_size: .
j_call: TRBJ2-1
cdr3_length: 14
d_call: TRBD2
v_call: TRBV19
cdr3_aa: CASRVNSGSVEQFF
cdr3_nt: TGTGCCAGTAGAGTAAATAGCGGGAGCGTTGAGCAGTTCTTC

clone_size: few
j_call: TRBJ1-6
cdr3_length: 12
d_call: .
v_call: TRBV2
cdr3_aa: CASSGHDSPLHF
cdr3_nt: TGTGCCAGCAGTGGGCACGATTCACCCCTCCACTTT

clone_size: .
j_call: TRBJ1-1
cdr3_length: 17
d_call: TRBD1
v_call: TRBV5-1
cdr3_aa: CASSATGGVRLNTEAFF
cdr3_nt: TGCGCCAGCAGCGCAACAGGGGGCGTCCGGCTGAACACTGAAGCTTTCTTT

clone_size: .
j_call: TRBJ2-3
cdr3_length: 12
d_call: .
v_call: TRBV3-1/TRBV3-2
cdr3_aa: CASSQDRDTQYF
cdr3_nt: TGTGCCAGCAGCCAAGACAGGGATACGCAGTATTTT

clone_size: few
j_call: TRBJ1-1
cdr3_length: 16
d_call: TRBD1
v_call: TRBV27
cdr3_aa: CASSPLWTGVNTEAFF
cdr3_nt: TGTGCCAGCAGTCCGCTATGGACAGGGGTGAACACTGAAGCTTTCTTT

clone_size: .
j_call: TRBJ1-1
cdr3_length: 15
d_call: .
v_call: TRBV9
cdr3_aa: CASSVDGSGGTEAFF
cdr3_nt: TGTGCCAGCAGCGTAGATGGCTCCGGGGGAACTGAAGCTTTCTTT

clone_size: .
j_call: TRBJ1-2
cdr3_length: 13
d_call: .
v_call: TRBV10-2
cdr3_aa: CASTPTGRGGYTF
cdr3_nt: TGCGCCAGCACTCCGACAGGCCGAGGTGGCTACACCTTC

clone_size: .
j_call: TRBJ2-1
cdr3_length: 12
d_call: TRBD2
v_call: TRBV12-5
cdr3_aa: CASGLREGEQFF
cdr3_nt: TGTGCTAGTGGCCTACGGGAGGGTGAGCAGTTCTTC

clone_size: .
j_call: TRBJ2-7
cdr3_length: 13
d_call: .
v_call: TRBV7-6
cdr3_aa: CASSAVQGDEQYF
cdr3_nt: TGTGCCAGCAGCGCAGTCCAGGGTGACGAGCAGTACTTC

clone_size: .
j_call: TRBJ1-5
cdr3_length: 14
d_call: .
v_call: TRBV21-1
cdr3_aa: CASSHSSGTQPQHF
cdr3_nt: TGTGCCAGCAGCCATTCCTCCGGGACACAGCCCCAGCATTTT

clone_size: .
j_call: TRBJ2-7
cdr3_length: 15
d_call: .
v_call: TRBV6-1
cdr3_aa: CASSEADGSGNEQYF
cdr3_nt: TGTGCCAGCAGTGAAGCGGACGGTTCAGGGAACGAGCAGTACTTC

clone_size: .
j_call: TRBJ1-1
cdr3_length: 15
d_call: .
v_call: TRBV15
cdr3_aa: CATSREAGWGSEAFF
cdr3_nt: TGTGCCACCAGCAGAGAGGCGGGGTGGGGATCTGAAGCTTTCTTT

clone_size: .
j_call: TRBJ2-2
cdr3_length: 16
d_call: .
v_call: TRBV28
cdr3_aa: CASSPPDKLNTGELFF
cdr3_nt: TGTGCCAGCAGTCCACCCGACAAGCTGAACACCGGGGAGCTGTTTTTT

clone_size: .
j_call: TRBJ1-6
cdr3_length: 15
d_call: TRBD1
v_call: TRBV7-6
cdr3_aa: CASSLAGQGDSPLHF
cdr3_nt: TGTGCCAGCAGCTTGGCGGGACAGGGGGATTCACCCCTCCACTTT

clone_size: .
j_call: TRBJ1-1
cdr3_length: 14
d_call: TRBD1
v_call: TRBV7-9
cdr3_aa: CASSPDRGWTEAFF
cdr3_nt: TGTGCCAGCAGCCCCGACAGGGGTTGGACTGAAGCTTTCTTT

clone_size: .
j_call: TRBJ2-2
cdr3_length: 16
d_call: TRBD2
v_call: TRBV7-9
cdr3_aa: CASSSSGSGLAGELFF
cdr3_nt: TGTGCCAGCAGCAGTAGCGGGAGTGGATTGGCCGGGGAGCTGTTTTTT

clone_size: .
j_call: TRBJ2-7
cdr3_length: 12
d_call: .
v_call: TRBV5-6
cdr3_aa: CASSFEGGEQYF
cdr3_nt: TGTGCCAGCAGCTTTGAGGGTGGGGAGCAGTACTTC

clone_size: .
j_call: TRBJ1-2
cdr3_length: 15
d_call: .
v_call: TRBV19
cdr3_aa: CASSIDGPGGNGYTF
cdr3_nt: TGTGCCAGTAGTATAGATGGGCCGGGGGGAAACGGCTACACCTTC

clone_size: .
j_call: TRBJ2-7
cdr3_length: 15
d_call: TRBD2
v_call: TRBV28
cdr3_aa: CASSESGRSSYEQYF
cdr3_nt: TGTGCCAGCAGTGAAAGCGGGAGAAGCTCCTACGAGCAGTACTTC

clone_size: .
j_call: TRBJ1-5
cdr3_length: 17
d_call: .
v_call: TRBV29-1
cdr3_aa: CSVRGSDGTGEVQPQHF
cdr3_nt: TGCAGCGTTCGGGGGTCGGACGGGACGGGGGAGGTTCAGCCCCAGCATTTT

clone_size: .
j_call: TRBJ2-2
cdr3_length: 17
d_call: .
v_call: TRBV10-3
cdr3_aa: CAISKRLSDKNTGELFF
cdr3_nt: TGTGCCATCAGTAAAAGACTTAGCGACAAGAACACCGGGGAGCTGTTTTTT

clone_size: .
j_call: TRBJ1-1
cdr3_length: 16
d_call: TRBD1
v_call: TRBV27
cdr3_aa: CASSLSTGDLRSEAFF
cdr3_nt: TGTGCCAGCAGTTTATCCACAGGGGACCTACGGAGTGAAGCTTTCTTT

clone_size: .
j_call: TRBJ2-2
cdr3_length: 17
d_call: .
v_call: TRBV5-1
cdr3_aa: CASSLAAGIGDTGELFF
cdr3_nt: TGCGCCAGCAGCTTGGCCGCGGGGATCGGGGACACCGGGGAGCTGTTTTTT

clone_size: .
j_call: TRBJ2-3
cdr3_length: 12
d_call: .
v_call: TRBV6-2/TRBV6-3
cdr3_aa: CASSLSTDTQYF
cdr3_nt: TGTGCCAGCAGTCTCAGCACAGATACGCAGTATTTT

clone_size: .
j_call: TRBJ1-3
cdr3_length: 13
d_call: TRBD1
v_call: TRBV28
cdr3_aa: CASQGASGNTIYF
cdr3_nt: TGTGCCAGCCAGGGGGCCTCTGGAAACACCATATATTTT

clone_size: .
j_call: TRBJ2-3
cdr3_length: 15
d_call: TRBD2
v_call: TRBV24-1
cdr3_aa: CATSDLLAPTDTQYF
cdr3_nt: TGTGCCACCAGTGACCTACTAGCGCCTACAGATACGCAGTATTTT

clone_size: .
j_call: TRBJ2-2
cdr3_length: 14
d_call: .
v_call: TRBV2
cdr3_aa: CASSVRRDTGELFF
cdr3_nt: TGTGCCAGCAGTGTGCGCAGGGACACCGGGGAGCTGTTTTTT

clone_size: .
j_call: TRBJ2-2
cdr3_length: 16
d_call: TRBD2
v_call: TRBV27
cdr3_aa: CASSSLAGVVTGELFF
cdr3_nt: TGTGCCAGCAGTTCCCTAGCGGGAGTGGTGACCGGGGAGCTGTTTTTT

clone_size: .
j_call: TRBJ2-4
cdr3_length: 16
d_call: TRBD1
v_call: TRBV28
cdr3_aa: CASSLTGQLAKNIQYF
cdr3_nt: TGTGCCAGCAGTTTAACGGGACAGCTAGCCAAAAACATTCAGTACTTC

clone_size: .
j_call: TRBJ2-5
cdr3_length: 16
d_call: TRBD1
v_call: TRBV3-1/TRBV3-2
cdr3_aa: CASSRALDRGRETQYF
cdr3_nt: TGTGCCAGCAGTCGGGCTTTGGACAGGGGGAGAGAGACCCAGTACTTC

clone_size: .
j_call: TRBJ2-2
cdr3_length: 16
d_call: .
v_call: TRBV18
cdr3_aa: CASSPPGQGNTGELFF
cdr3_nt: TGTGCCAGCTCACCACCGGGACAAGGAAACACCGGGGAGCTGTTTTTT